This passage covers 8 T cell receptor beta chains from one sample sequenced in a study of OX40 agonist ivuxolimab in advanced cancers. Produced via immunoSEQ multiplex PCR; TCRdb's table is partial and in-frame only. The table has roughly 74,000 clones, about 93% seen once. The material was CD4+ or CD8+ T cells sorted from blood, obtained in a trial of the OX40 agonist ivuxolimab. Source of these receptors: an adult with an advanced solid tumor such as melanoma, head and neck, liver or kidney cancer.

This clone showed up just once. V usage is TRBV5-4 and J usage is TRBJ2-3; D might be TRBD2 (6 bases). Trimming shortened V by 4 bases and J by 0 bases, and 15 bases separated the two germline ends. This CDR3 is built from 16 residues. Germline assignment: CDR1 SGHNT and CDR2 YYREEE (reference sequence). In nucleotides, the CDR3 is TGTGCCAGCAGCGCGGATGGGCGGGGTAGCACAGATACGCAGTATTTT. Protein: CASSADGRGSTDTQYF.

As for this clone: At one of its ends the junction is not consistent with the germline gene, which may arise from a read error. Other DNA sequences in this sample translate to the same CDR3. This chain joins TRBV14 and TRBJ2-7; no clear D gene. This CDR3 is built from 12 residues. Germline CDR1 reads SGHDN; CDR2 reads FVKESK. The chain's CDR3 is CASSQIGYEQYF. The CDR3 DNA follows: TGTGCCAGCAGCCAGATTGGATACGAACAGTACTTC.

The count of this clone is one. The chain is built from TRBV7-9 and TRBJ2-3; the match to TRBD2 covers 7 bases. The CDR3 loop spans 15 amino acids. The germline V gene has CDR1 SEHNR and CDR2 FQNEAQ (reference sequence). V trimming: 0 bases; J trimming: 0 bases; junction bases outside the gene matches: 0. In nucleotides, the CDR3 is TGTGCCAGCAGCTTAGCGGGGGGGAGCACAGATACGCAGTATTTT. This gives the protein CASSLAGGSTDTQYF.

The chain joins TRBV29-1 to TRBJ1-4; D possibly corresponds to TRBD1 (5 bases). V was clipped by 4 bases and J by 0 bases, with 9 bases between them. This CDR3 is built from 14 residues. Germline assignment: CDR1 SQVTM and CDR2 ANQGSEA. The CDR3 DNA reads TGCAGCGTTGGGTCGACAGCAACTAATGAAAAACTGTTTTTT. It is translated as CSVGSTATNEKLFF.

The chain uses TRBV11-3 and TRBJ2-7; unclear D gene. Trimming removed 0 bases at V and 0 bases at J, with 9 bases between. The germline V gene has CDR1 SGHNT and CDR2 YENEEA. This CDR3 region has 15 residues. The CDR3 here is CASSLESSGSYEQYF. The CDR3 DNA reads TGTGCCAGCAGCTTAGAATCGAGTGGCTCCTACGAGCAGTACTTC.

The V call is TRBV6-5, the J call TRBJ1-1; perhaps TRBD1 as D (5 bases). CDR3 size: 13 residues. Germline V gene lookup returns CDR1 MNHEY and CDR2 SVGAGI. V gave up 8 bases and J gave up 2 bases, with 12 bases separating them. The CDR3 DNA reads as TGTGCCAGCGGGTGGGGCCCCAACACTGAAGCTTTCTTT. This translates into CASGWGPNTEAFF.

The chain uses TRBV18 and TRBJ2-5; D remains unclear. Germline V gene lookup returns CDR1 KGHSH and CDR2 LQKENI. The CDR3 extends over 11 amino acids. V shed 1 base and J shed 5 bases, with 2 bases lying between them. The CDR3 DNA sequence: TGTGCCAGCTCACCACTGGAGACCCAGTACTTC. This gives the protein CASSPLETQYF.

V gene TRBV21-1 combines with J gene TRBJ1-2. TRBV21-1 is flagged as a pseudogene. The CDR3 has 19 amino acids. The CDR3 coding sequence is TGTGCCAGCAGCAAGCCCCTAAAATCCCGGGCCCTAATCCCCTATGGCTACACCTTC. Its protein is CASSKPLKSRALIPYGYTF.